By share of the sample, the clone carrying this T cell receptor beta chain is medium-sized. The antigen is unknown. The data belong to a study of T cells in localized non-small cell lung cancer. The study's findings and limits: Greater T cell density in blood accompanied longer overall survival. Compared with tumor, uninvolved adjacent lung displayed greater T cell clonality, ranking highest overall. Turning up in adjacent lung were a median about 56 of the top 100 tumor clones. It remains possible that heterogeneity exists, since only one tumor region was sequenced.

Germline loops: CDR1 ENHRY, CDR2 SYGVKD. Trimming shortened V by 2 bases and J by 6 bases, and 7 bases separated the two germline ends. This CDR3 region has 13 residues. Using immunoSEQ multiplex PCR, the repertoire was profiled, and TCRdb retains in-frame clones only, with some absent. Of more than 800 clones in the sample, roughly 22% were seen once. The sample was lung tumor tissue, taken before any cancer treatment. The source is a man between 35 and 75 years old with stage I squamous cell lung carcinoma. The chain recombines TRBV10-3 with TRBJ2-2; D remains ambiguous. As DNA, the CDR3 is TGTGCCATCAGTGAGGGGGAAGCCGGGGAGCTGTTTTTT. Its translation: CAISEGEAGELFF.